Listed below are T cell receptor beta chains from one sample, sequenced in a study of blood T cell repertoires in COVID-19. The protocol was immunoSEQ multiplex PCR, while the TCRdb copy is restricted to in-frame clones and leaves out a portion. The sample yields 140,000 to 150,000 clones, 80% to 90% seen once. Material: peripheral blood. The source is a man aged 18 to 29 with COVID-19, enrolled during active disease. The CDR3 runs from the conserved cysteine through the conserved F or W. The order of the fields is J gene, V gene, clone size, CDR3 protein. Clone size appears in some rows only: once, few, many, or a class for an expanded clone.

TRBJ2-2 | TRBV9 | . | CASSLGLLGGGELFF
TRBJ2-5 | TRBV7-2 | . | CASSVTGDLKTQYF
TRBJ2-5 | TRBV5-1 | . | CASSNRGEVTQYF
TRBJ2-1 | TRBV3-1/TRBV3-2 | . | CASSQLPGEREKLHEQFF
TRBJ1-1 | TRBV11-2 | . | CASSLGTGGAFF
TRBJ1-1 | TRBV10-3 | . | CAITRDRGVTEAFF
TRBJ2-3 | TRBV27 | . | CASSTPGGLATDTQYF
TRBJ2-7 | TRBV7-8 | . | CASSLVGGRPYEQYF
TRBJ2-5 | TRBV29-1 | once | CSVVVWEASEETQYF
TRBJ1-6 | TRBV6-5 | . | CASRPGVGNSPLHF
TRBJ2-7 | TRBV2 | . | CASVRDLSSYEQYF
TRBJ2-7 | TRBV27 | . | CASSHGTSGAYEQYF
TRBJ2-1 | TRBV19 | . | CASSPRGSGYYNEQFF
TRBJ2-3 | TRBV10-3 | many | CAIKMGQNTDTQYF
TRBJ2-7 | TRBV4-1 | . | CASSQEMGYLSYEQYF
TRBJ2-1 | TRBV27 | . | CASQQGSSYNEQFF
TRBJ2-7 | TRBV9 | . | CASSVHSGTSGSYEQYF
TRBJ2-3 | TRBV4-3 | . | CASSQGRGLAGDTQYF
TRBJ2-1 | TRBV6-5 | . | CASSPLASSYNEQFF
TRBJ1-2 | TRBV30 | . | CAWNTGNYGYTF
TRBJ2-1 | TRBV7-8 | . | CASSMGLAGLSSYNEQFF
TRBJ1-3 | TRBV11-2 | . | CASSEWTSSGNTIYF
TRBJ2-3 | TRBV18 | . | CASSPLVGDTQYF
TRBJ1-2 | TRBV11-2 | once | CASSLGTGGFYGYTF
TRBJ2-2 | TRBV9 | . | CASSVGGGEAGELFF
TRBJ2-3 | TRBV29-1 | . | CSVERLDTQYF
TRBJ1-5 | TRBV28 | . | CASSHDDQGNQPQHF
TRBJ1-5 | TRBV13 | few | CASSSRTGGNQPQHF
TRBJ2-3 | TRBV28 | . | CASSLYSRGSDTQYF
TRBJ2-3 | TRBV27 | . | CASSLYPGQEVTDTQYF
TRBJ2-1 | TRBV5-6 | . | CASSLGASGRSGQFF
TRBJ1-1 | TRBV12-5 | . | CASGQSNTEAFF
TRBJ2-5 | TRBV7-9 | . | CASSLVGGETQYF
TRBJ2-3 | TRBV19 | . | CASSQAAGESPDTQYF
TRBJ2-3 | TRBV3-1/TRBV3-2 | once | CASSQDQTVPSTGTQYF
TRBJ2-5 | TRBV5-6 | . | CASSLGTIQETQYF
TRBJ1-1 | TRBV11-2 | . | CASSIGVGEMNTEAFF
TRBJ1-1 | TRBV7-2 | . | CASSLPGAHTEAFF
TRBJ2-1 | TRBV9 | . | CASSVVSSYNEQFF
TRBJ2-7 | TRBV6-5 | . | CASERQGSSYEQYF